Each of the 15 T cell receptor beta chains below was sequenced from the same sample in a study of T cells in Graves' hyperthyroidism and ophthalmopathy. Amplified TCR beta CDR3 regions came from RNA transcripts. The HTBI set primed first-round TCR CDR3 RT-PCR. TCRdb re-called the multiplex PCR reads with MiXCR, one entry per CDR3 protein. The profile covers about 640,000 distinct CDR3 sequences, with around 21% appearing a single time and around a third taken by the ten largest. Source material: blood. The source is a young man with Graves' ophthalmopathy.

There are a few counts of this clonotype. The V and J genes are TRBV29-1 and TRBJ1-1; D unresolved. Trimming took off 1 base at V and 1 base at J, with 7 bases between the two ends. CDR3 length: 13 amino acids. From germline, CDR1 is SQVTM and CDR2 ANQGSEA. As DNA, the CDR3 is TGCAGCGTTGAAGGCGCGGCGAACACTGAAGCTTTCTTT. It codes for CSVEGAANTEAFF.

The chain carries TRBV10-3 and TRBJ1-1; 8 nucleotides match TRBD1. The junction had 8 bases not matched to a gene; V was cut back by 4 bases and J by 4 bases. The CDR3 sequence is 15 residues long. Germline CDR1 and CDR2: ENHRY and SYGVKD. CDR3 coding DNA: TGTGCCATCAGTGGCGTAGGACAGGGCGGCACTGAAGCTTTCTTT. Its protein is CAISGVGQGGTEAFF.

The CDR3 DNA sequence: TGTGCCAGCAGCTCCGAAAGCGGTTACAATGAGCAGTTCTTC. This translates into CASSSESGYNEQFF. The genes are TRBV7-2 and TRBJ2-1; D possibly corresponds to TRBD2 (5 bases). V lost 4 bases, J lost 4 bases, and 11 bases lay in between. This CDR3 comprises 14 residues. Germline V gene data show CDR1 as SGHTA and CDR2 as FQGNSA.

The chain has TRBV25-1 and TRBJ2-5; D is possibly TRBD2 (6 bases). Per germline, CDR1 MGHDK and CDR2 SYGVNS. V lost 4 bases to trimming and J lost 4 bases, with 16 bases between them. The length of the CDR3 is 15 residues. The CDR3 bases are TGTGCCAGCAGTGGCCCCGGGGGTGGGGGAGAGACCCAGTACTTC. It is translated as CASSGPGGGGETQYF.

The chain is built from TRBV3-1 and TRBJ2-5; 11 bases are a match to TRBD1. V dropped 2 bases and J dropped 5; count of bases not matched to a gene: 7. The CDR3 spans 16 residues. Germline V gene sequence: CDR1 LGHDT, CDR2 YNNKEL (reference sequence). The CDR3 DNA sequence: TGTGCCAGCAGCCAACTGGACAGGGGGCGGCAGGAGACCCAGTACTTC. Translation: CASSQLDRGRQETQYF.

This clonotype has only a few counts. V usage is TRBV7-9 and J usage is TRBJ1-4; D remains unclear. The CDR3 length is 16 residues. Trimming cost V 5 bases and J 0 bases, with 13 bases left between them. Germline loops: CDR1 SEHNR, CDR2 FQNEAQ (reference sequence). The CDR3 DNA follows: TGTGCCAGCAGCCCCCGGGAGGGTGCAACTAATGAAAAACTGTTTTTT. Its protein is CASSPREGATNEKLFF.

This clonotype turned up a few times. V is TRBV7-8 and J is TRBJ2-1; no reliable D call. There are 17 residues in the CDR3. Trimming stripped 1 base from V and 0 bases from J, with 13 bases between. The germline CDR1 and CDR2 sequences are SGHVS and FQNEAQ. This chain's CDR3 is CASSLEGWRSSYNEQFF. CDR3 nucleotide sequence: TGTGCCAGCAGCTTAGAGGGTTGGCGGAGCTCCTACAATGAGCAGTTCTTC. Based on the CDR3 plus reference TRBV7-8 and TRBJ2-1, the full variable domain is GAGVSQSPRYKVAKRGQDVALRCDPISGHVSLFWYQQALGQGPEFLTYFQNEAQLDKSGLPSDRFFAERPEGSVSTLKIQRTQQEDSAVYLCASSLEGWRSSYNEQFFGPGTRLTVL.

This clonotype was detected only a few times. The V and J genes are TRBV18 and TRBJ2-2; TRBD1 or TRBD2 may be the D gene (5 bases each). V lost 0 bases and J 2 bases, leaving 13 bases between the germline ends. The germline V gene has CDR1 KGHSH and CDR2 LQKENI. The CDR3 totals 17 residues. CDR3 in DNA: TGTGCCAGCTCACCACCGGGAGTCGGGGACAACACCGGGGAGCTGTTTTTT. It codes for CASSPPGVGDNTGELFF.

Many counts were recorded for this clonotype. CDR3 sequence (DNA): TGTGCCAGCAGTCAACTAGCGGGAACTAATGAGCAGTTCTTC. Translation gives CASSQLAGTNEQFF. This rearrangement joins TRBV12-3 or TRBV12-4 to TRBJ2-1; the match to TRBD2 covers 10 bases. The CDR3 totals 14 residues. V gave up 5 bases and J gave up 7 bases; unmatched junction bases: 5.

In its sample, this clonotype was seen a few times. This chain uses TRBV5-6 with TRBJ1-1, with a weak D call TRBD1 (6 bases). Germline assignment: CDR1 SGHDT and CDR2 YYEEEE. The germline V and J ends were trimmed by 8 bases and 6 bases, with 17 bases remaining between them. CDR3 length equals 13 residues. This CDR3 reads CASFPGKGAEAFF. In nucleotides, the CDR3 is TGTGCCAGTTTCCCCGGCAAGGGGGCTGAAGCTTTCTTT.

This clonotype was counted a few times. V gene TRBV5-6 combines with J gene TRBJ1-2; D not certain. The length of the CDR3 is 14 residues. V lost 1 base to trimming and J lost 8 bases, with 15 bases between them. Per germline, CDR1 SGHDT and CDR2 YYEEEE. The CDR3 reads CASSLRSATYGYTF. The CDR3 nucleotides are TGTGCCAGCAGCTTGAGGTCCGCAACCTACGGCTACACCTTC.

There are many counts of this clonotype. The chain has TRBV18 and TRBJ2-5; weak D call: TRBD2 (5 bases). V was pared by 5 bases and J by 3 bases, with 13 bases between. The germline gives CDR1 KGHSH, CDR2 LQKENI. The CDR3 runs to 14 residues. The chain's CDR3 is CASSYKDGKETQYF. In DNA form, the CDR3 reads TGTGCCAGCTCATACAAGGACGGGAAAGAGACCCAGTACTTC.

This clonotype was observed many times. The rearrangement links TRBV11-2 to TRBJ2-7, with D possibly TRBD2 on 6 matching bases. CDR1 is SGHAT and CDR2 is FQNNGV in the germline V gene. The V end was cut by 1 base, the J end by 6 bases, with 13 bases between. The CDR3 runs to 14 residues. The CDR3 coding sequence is TGTGCCAGCAGCTTAGCCGGGACTGCCCCCGAGCAGTACTTC. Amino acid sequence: CASSLAGTAPEQYF.

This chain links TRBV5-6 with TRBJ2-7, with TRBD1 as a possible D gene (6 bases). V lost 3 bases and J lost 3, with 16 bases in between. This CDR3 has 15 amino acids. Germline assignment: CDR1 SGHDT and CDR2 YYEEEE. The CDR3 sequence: CASSSGNREVYEQYF. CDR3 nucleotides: TGTGCCAGCAGCTCGGGGAACAGGGAAGTCTACGAGCAGTACTTC.

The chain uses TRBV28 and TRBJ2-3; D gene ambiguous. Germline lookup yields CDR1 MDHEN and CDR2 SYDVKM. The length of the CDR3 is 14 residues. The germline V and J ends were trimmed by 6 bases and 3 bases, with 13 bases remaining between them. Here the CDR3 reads CASSQDPRTDTQYF. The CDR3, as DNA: TGTGCCAGCAGCCAAGATCCGAGGACAGATACGCAGTATTTT. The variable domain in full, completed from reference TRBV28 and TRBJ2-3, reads DVKVTQSSRYLVKRTGEKVFLECVQDMDHENMFWYRQDPGLGLRLIYFSYDVKMKEKGDIPEGYSVSREKKERFSLILESASTNQTSMYLCASSQDPRTDTQYFGPGTRLTVL.